The source of this T cell receptor beta chain is a study of cytomegalovirus exposure and HLA in healthy donors. The germline CDR1 and CDR2 sequences are SQVTM and ANQGSEA. There are 13 residues in the CDR3. Germline trimming cut 7 bases from V and 4 bases from J; bases unmatched to any gene: 9. PCR employed 60 Vbeta and 13 Jbeta primers. TCRdb's table, derived via immunoSEQ multiplex PCR, lists solely in-frame clones and lacks some. The sample data list about 170,000 clones. Note on this clone: Its specificity is not known.

Findings and caveats of the study: In a later analysis, at a false discovery rate of 0.05, roughly 17,000 TCR beta sequences matched HLA alleles. For presence/absence analyses, sequencing depth was assumed to be roughly uniform across donors.

The clonotype was recovered from a woman aged 18 to 35 in good health and CMV-seropositive. Sequences were obtained from PBMCs. The chain carries TRBV29-1 and TRBJ1-1; 7 bases match TRBD1. CDR3 coding DNA: TGCAGCGCCGGGAGGGGGCAGAGCACTGAAGCTTTCTTT. The encoded protein is CSAGRGQSTEAFF. Complete variable domain (other parts from reference TRBV29-1 and TRBJ1-1): SAVISQKPSRDICQRGTSLTIQCQVDSQVTMMFWYRQQPGQSLTLIATANQGSEATYESGFVIDKFPISRPNLTFSTLTVSNMSPEDSSIYLCSAGRGQSTEAFFGQGTRLTVV.